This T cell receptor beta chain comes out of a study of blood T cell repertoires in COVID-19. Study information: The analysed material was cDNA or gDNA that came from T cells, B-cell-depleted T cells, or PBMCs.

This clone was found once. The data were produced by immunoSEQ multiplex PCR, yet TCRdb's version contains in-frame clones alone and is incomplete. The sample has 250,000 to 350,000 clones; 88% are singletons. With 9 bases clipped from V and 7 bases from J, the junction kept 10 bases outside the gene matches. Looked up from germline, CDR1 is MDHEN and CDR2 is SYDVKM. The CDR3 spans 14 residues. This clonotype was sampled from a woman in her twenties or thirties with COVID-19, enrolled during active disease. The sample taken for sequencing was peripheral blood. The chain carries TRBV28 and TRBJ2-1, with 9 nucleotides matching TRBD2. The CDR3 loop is CASKLAGDSNEQFF. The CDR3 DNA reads TGTGCCAGTAAACTAGCGGGCGATTCTAATGAGCAGTTCTTC.